The source of this TCR beta chain is a study of blood T cells in healthy people across ages. A word on this clonotype: Its specificity is unknown.

Each individual donor underwent a draw of roughly 10 milliliters of peripheral blood. Study-wide results and limits: Any changes in expanded clonotypes were possibly confounded, as donor CMV status remained unknown.

PCR was performed a second time for about 7 to 12 cycles using a sample-barcoded 5' primer and a J-beta primer mix. A single record per CDR3 protein comes from TCRdb applying MiXCR to the 5' RACE reads. Of about 760,000 distinct CDR3 sequences in the sample, about 61% were seen once. V was shortened by 6 bases and J by 8 bases, with 16 bases between the two germline ends. In germline, CDR1 is MNHNY, CDR2 SVGAGI (reference sequence). CDR3 size: 13 residues. This sequence joins TRBV6-6 and TRBJ1-2, with a tentative D call TRBD1 (5 bases). Sequencing was carried out using blood. The TCR was taken from a man in his forties in good health. The CDR3 DNA is TGTGCCAGCAGACGTGGGACCGGGGAGGGCTACACCTTC. Translated, it gives CASRRGTGEGYTF.